The 23 T cell receptor beta chains below come from one sample, sequenced in a study of cytotoxic CD8 clonotypes in ibrutinib-treated CLL. Sequencing was performed with immunoSEQ multiplex PCR; in TCRdb, only in-frame clones are kept and a portion is missing. The sample records over 45,000 clones, 54% being singletons. The sequenced sample was PBMCs, obtained at disease progression, from a patient treated with ibrutinib. Every receptor here comes from a human donor with chronic lymphocytic leukemia.

This chain connects TRBV13 to TRBJ2-7, with no clear D. Trimming took off 5 bases at V and 5 bases at J, with 16 bases between the two ends. The CDR3 has 14 residues. Germline V gene lookup returns CDR1 PRHDT and CDR2 FYEKMQ (reference sequence). CDR3 nucleotides: TGTGCCAGCAGCCACCATGGATGGGTCCACGAGCAGTACTTC. It is translated as CASSHHGWVHEQYF.

The gene calls are TRBV15 and TRBJ2-2; weak D call: TRBD1 (5 bases). This CDR3 has 17 amino acids. Trimming pared 2 bases from V and 3 bases from J, leaving 16 bases between. Germline CDR1 is LNHNV and CDR2 is YYDKDF (reference sequence). The CDR3 here is CATSRTYGIRDTGELFF. The CDR3 region has the DNA TGTGCCACCAGCAGAACCTATGGGATCAGGGACACCGGGGAGCTGTTTTTT.

The chain has TRBV28 and TRBJ2-7, with D possibly being TRBD2 (6 bases). CDR1 and CDR2 from the germline V gene are MDHEN and SYDVKM. The length of the CDR3 is 13 residues. Trimming took off 8 bases at V and 2 bases at J, with 13 bases between the two ends. CDR3 DNA sequence: TGTGCCAGCCTTCTGGGGGGAACCTACGAGCAGTACTTC. This gives the protein CASLLGGTYEQYF.

This clone has just a few counts. The rearrangement joins TRBV4-1 to TRBJ2-3, with 10 bases lining up with TRBD2. Per the germline V gene, CDR1 is MGHRA and CDR2 is YSYEKL. V shed 0 bases and J 5 bases; nucleotides not matched to a gene: 17. CDR3 length: 20 amino acids. CDR3 residues: CASSQDGLGGSGGLRDTQYF. The DNA of the CDR3 is TGCGCCAGCAGCCAAGATGGACTAGGGGGTAGCGGGGGGCTGAGAGATACGCAGTATTTT.

The genes are TRBV5-8 and TRBJ2-7, with 11 bases aligning to TRBD2. Germline V gene sequence: CDR1 SGHTS, CDR2 YDEGEE. The CDR3 runs to 15 residues. The trim removed 4 bases at V and 3 bases at J, leaving 6 bases unmatched. CDR3 nucleotide sequence: TGTGCCAGCAGCGGAACCGGGACTAGCGGCTACGAGCAGTACTTC. Protein: CASSGTGTSGYEQYF. The whole variable domain, filled in from reference TRBV5-8 and TRBJ2-7, reads EAGVTQSPTHLIKTRGQQATLRCSPISGHTSVYWYQQALGLGLQFLLWYDEGEERNRGNFPPRFSGRQFPNYSSELNVNALELEDSALYLCASSGTGTSGYEQYFGPGTRLTVT.

The rearrangement joins TRBV14 to TRBJ2-2; D call uncertain. The V and J ends lost 8 bases and 1 base respectively, with 14 bases between them. CDR3 length equals 15 residues. CDR1 and CDR2 (germline): SGHDN, FVKESK. The CDR3 spells CASGNTGLNTGELFF. For the CDR3, the DNA is TGTGCCAGCGGCAATACGGGTTTGAACACCGGGGAGCTGTTTTTT. The full variable domain, rest sourced from reference TRBV14 and TRBJ2-2, is EAGVTQFPSHSVIEKGQTVTLRCDPISGHDNLYWYRRVMGKEIKFLLHFVKESKQDESGMPNNRFLAERTGGTYSTLKVQPAELEDSGVYFCASGNTGLNTGELFFGEGSRLTVL.

The V call is TRBV5-1, the J call TRBJ2-2; D remains unclear. Between the trimmed V and J ends, which lost 2 bases and 3 bases, there was a span of 5 bases. CDR3 size: 13 residues. Germline V gives CDR1 SGHRS, CDR2 YFSETQ. CDR3 in amino acids: CASSFPHTGELFF. The CDR3 DNA follows: TGCGCCAGCAGCTTTCCACACACCGGGGAGCTGTTTTTT.

This clone was counted between two and nine times. The chain is built from TRBV10-2 and TRBJ2-3; 11 nucleotides match TRBD2. The J segment lost 3 bases and the V segment lost 3 bases, leaving 2 bases of the junction unmatched. The CDR3 consists of 15 residues. CDR1 and CDR2 (germline): WSHSY, SAAADI. The CDR3 loop reads CASSDLAGGTDTQYF. CDR3 in DNA: TGCGCCAGCAGTGATCTAGCGGGGGGAACAGATACGCAGTATTTT.

This chain links TRBV2 with TRBJ1-2; D is possibly TRBD1 (5 bases). The germline V gene has CDR1 SNHLY and CDR2 FYNNEI. The CDR3 runs to 15 residues. The V gene lost 2 bases and the J gene lost 2 bases, with 12 bases spanning the gap. This CDR3 reads CASSEQTATNYGYTF. The CDR3 DNA reads as TGTGCCAGCAGTGAACAGACAGCGACAAACTATGGCTACACCTTC.

The rearrangement joins TRBV6-5 to TRBJ1-2; 7 nucleotides line up with TRBD1. This CDR3 region has 16 residues. Germline trimming cut 0 bases from V and 2 bases from J; bases unmatched to any gene: 6. CDR1 is MNHEY and CDR2 is SVGAGI in the germline V gene. The CDR3 DNA sequence: TGTGCCAGCAGTTACTCGATCCGCAGGGGGAACTATGGCTACACCTTC. This codes for CASSYSIRRGNYGYTF.

The CDR3 sequence is CASSLGGERRETQYF. The CDR3 DNA is TGTGCCAGCAGCCTCGGGGGGGAAAGGCGAGAGACCCAGTACTTC. The chain combines TRBV6-5 with TRBJ2-5, with 8 bases identical to TRBD2. In germline, CDR1 is MNHEY, CDR2 SVGAGI. The CDR3 loop spans 15 amino acids. V shed 6 bases and J 4 bases; nucleotides not matched to a gene: 10.

This clone was detected once. The chain carries TRBV5-1 and TRBJ2-3; perhaps TRBD2 as D (6 bases). V was cut by 4 bases and J by 0 bases, with 15 bases left in between. Per germline, CDR1 SGHRS and CDR2 YFSETQ. This CDR3 region has 16 residues. The chain's CDR3 is CASSVGTPTSTDTQYF. In DNA form, the CDR3 reads TGCGCCAGCAGCGTTGGGACTCCAACTAGCACAGATACGCAGTATTTT. The variable domain in full, completed from reference TRBV5-1 and TRBJ2-3, reads KAGVTQTPRYLIKTRGQQVTLSCSPISGHRSVSWYQQTPGQGLQFLFEYFSETQRNKGNFPGRFSGRQFSNSRSEMNVSTLELGDSALYLCASSVGTPTSTDTQYFGPGTRLTVL.

As DNA, the CDR3 is TGCGCCAGCAGCATGGCTAGCGGGACCTACGAGCAGTACTTC. As protein: CASSMASGTYEQYF. The chain uses TRBV5-1 and TRBJ2-7; 9 nucleotides agree with TRBD2. The V and J ends lost 4 bases and 2 bases, in that order; junction bases with no gene match: 4. Germline V gives CDR1 SGHRS, CDR2 YFSETQ. This CDR3 spans 14 amino acids.

DNA of the CDR3: TGTGCCAGCAGTTACCCACAGGGGGGAGAGCAGTACTTC. It codes for CASSYPQGGEQYF. The chain links TRBV28 to TRBJ2-7; 8 positions match TRBD1. J was trimmed by 7 bases and V by 4 bases; bases with no gene match: 6. Germline CDR1 reads MDHEN; CDR2 reads SYDVKM. CDR3 length: 13 residues.

This rearrangement joins TRBV4-2 to TRBJ2-7; 8 bases are shared with TRBD2. V dropped 0 bases and J dropped 5; count of bases not matched to a gene: 6. The CDR3 totals 15 residues. The V gene's germline CDR1 is LGHNA and CDR2 YNFKEQ. In nucleotides, the CDR3 is TGTGCCAGCAGCCAAGATACGGGAGGGCGGAACGAGCAGTACTTC. Translation gives CASSQDTGGRNEQYF.

V and J are TRBV29-1 and TRBJ2-3; no clear D. The CDR3 spans 13 residues. The germline V and J ends were trimmed by 7 bases and 7 bases, with 18 bases remaining between them. The germline CDR1 and CDR2 sequences are SQVTM and ANQGSEA. CDR3 coding DNA: TGCAGCGCCCGTCGAACCTCCACTCATACGCAGTATTTT. Amino acids: CSARRTSTHTQYF.

This clone has more than one count but fewer than ten. The chain links TRBV27 to TRBJ2-3; 8 bases fit TRBD2. The CDR3 is 16 amino acids. Trimming took 2 bases from V and 4 from J; bases not matched to a gene: 8. Germline V gives CDR1 MNHEY, CDR2 SMNVEV (reference sequence). CDR3 in amino acids: CASSLAGGPPADTQYF. The CDR3 bases are TGTGCCAGCAGTTTAGCGGGAGGTCCGCCGGCAGATACGCAGTATTTT.

This sequence joins TRBV6-5 and TRBJ1-3, with D perhaps matching TRBD1 (6 bases). The CDR3 sequence is 15 residues long. V dropped 10 bases and J dropped 2 bases, with 18 bases sitting between them. Germline CDR1 is MNHEY and CDR2 is SVGAGI. CDR3 in amino acids: CATAGPGVAGNTIYF. The CDR3 coding sequence is TGTGCCACAGCAGGGCCAGGGGTAGCTGGAAACACCATATATTTT.

The chain uses TRBV5-1 and TRBJ2-7, with D perhaps matching TRBD1 (5 bases). The CDR3 spans 15 residues. V lost 1 base and J lost 5, with 16 bases in between. Germline assignment: CDR1 SGHRS and CDR2 YFSETQ. CDR3 coding DNA: TGCGCCAGCAGCTTGAGGGCTCAGGGTCTCAACGAGCAGTACTTC. Translating it yields CASSLRAQGLNEQYF.

The chain links TRBV6-5 to TRBJ1-3; possibly TRBD1 for D (5 bases). The length of the CDR3 is 15 residues. Trimming pared 6 bases from V and 1 base from J, leaving 13 bases between. Germline CDR1 is MNHEY and CDR2 is SVGAGI. The chain's CDR3 is CASRINPGSGNTIYF. The DNA for the CDR3 is TGTGCCAGCAGGATCAATCCAGGGTCTGGAAACACCATATATTTT.

A single count supports this clone. The J gene is TRBJ2-1, the V gene TRBV14, with D hard to call. The germline CDR1 and CDR2 sequences are SGHDN and FVKESK. The CDR3 totals 17 residues. The V end lost 1 base, the J end lost 8 bases, and 21 bases lay between the germline ends. The CDR3, as DNA: TGTGCCAGCAGCCAAGGTGGGGTTAGCTTTAGAAAGGATGAGCAGTTCTTC. This translates into CASSQGGVSFRKDEQFF.

The chain is built from TRBV5-1 and TRBJ2-5; TRBD2 matches 8 bases. The trim removed 10 bases at V and 6 bases at J, leaving 8 bases unmatched. CDR3 size: 12 residues. The V gene's germline CDR1 is SGHRS and CDR2 YFSETQ. The CDR3 sequence is CAPRGGGKTQYF. CDR3 nucleotides: TGCGCCCCCCGCGGCGGGGGGAAGACCCAGTACTTC.

The chain recombines TRBV11-2 with TRBJ2-7; TRBD1 or TRBD2 may be the D gene (5 bases each). The germline V gene has CDR1 SGHAT and CDR2 FQNNGV. The CDR3 runs 12 residues. V lost 1 base and J 9 bases, leaving 10 bases between the germline ends. CDR3 nucleotides: TGTGCCAGCAGCTTAGTGGGACCCTTGCAGTACTTC. It is translated as CASSLVGPLQYF.